This is a list of T cell receptor beta chains from one sample in a study of metastatic and nonmetastatic thyroid tumors. TCRdb reanalyzed the PCR reads via MiXCR. The data show tens of thousands of clones, 20% to 30% seen once. The sequenced sample consisted of tumor tissue. The receptors shown here come from a female donor with papillary thyroid cancer or a benign thyroid nodule (not recorded which). Some clones in this sample may be carry-over from other donors' samples. The CDR3 runs from the conserved cysteine through the conserved F or W. The order of the fields is D gene, V gene, clone size, J gene, CDR3 protein, CDR3 DNA. A D gene is named only where the DNA matches it firmly. Clone size is shown for a subset of rows, as once, few, many or a class of expanded clone.

d_gene: -
v_gene: TRBV18
abundance: many
j_gene: TRBJ1-4
CDR3aa: CASSHRAYDEKLFF
CDR3nt: TGTGCCAGCTCACACCGGGCCTACGACGAAAAACTGTTTTTT

d_gene: -
v_gene: TRBV20-1
abundance: many
j_gene: TRBJ1-1
CDR3aa: CSARAGNTEAFF
CDR3nt: TGCAGTGCTAGAGCAGGGAACACTGAAGCTTTCTTT

d_gene: -
v_gene: TRBV19
abundance: -
j_gene: TRBJ2-5
CDR3aa: CATRGTRTQYF
CDR3nt: TGTGCCACTCGAGGCACTCGGACCCAGTACTTC

d_gene: TRBD1
v_gene: TRBV4-1
abundance: many
j_gene: TRBJ1-5
CDR3aa: CASSLTTGGFNQPQHF
CDR3nt: TGCGCCAGCAGCCTAACAACAGGGGGCTTCAATCAGCCCCAGCATTTT

d_gene: -
v_gene: TRBV29-1
abundance: many
j_gene: TRBJ1-1
CDR3aa: CSVDLQEGTEAFF
CDR3nt: TGCAGCGTTGACCTACAGGAAGGCACTGAAGCTTTCTTT

d_gene: -
v_gene: TRBV10-3
abundance: few
j_gene: TRBJ2-5
CDR3aa: CAISEQRVYQDTQYF
CDR3nt: TGTGCCATCAGTGAGCAGCGGGTGTACCAAGATACCCAGTACTTC

d_gene: -
v_gene: TRBV18
abundance: -
j_gene: TRBJ1-2
CDR3aa: CASSPPLLHGYTF
CDR3nt: TGTGCCAGCTCACCCCCCCTTTTGCATGGCTACACCTTC

d_gene: TRBD2
v_gene: TRBV5-5
abundance: -
j_gene: TRBJ2-1
CDR3aa: CASSLGLAGESSVNEQFF
CDR3nt: TGTGCCAGCAGCTTGGGACTAGCGGGAGAGTCGTCGGTCAATGAGCAGTTCTTC

d_gene: -
v_gene: TRBV9
abundance: many
j_gene: TRBJ2-1
CDR3aa: CASSVEGRDTHYNEQFF
CDR3nt: TGTGCCAGCAGCGTAGAAGGTCGAGACACCCACTACAATGAGCAGTTCTTC

d_gene: TRBD2
v_gene: TRBV4-1
abundance: few
j_gene: TRBJ2-7
CDR3aa: CASSQDPGGSSYEQYF
CDR3nt: TGCGCCAGCAGCCAAGACCCCGGGGGGAGTTCCTACGAGCAGTACTTC

d_gene: -
v_gene: TRBV12-3/TRBV12-4
abundance: medium-sized
j_gene: TRBJ2-1
CDR3aa: CASSFSPEQFF
CDR3nt: TGTGCCAGCAGTTTTTCCCCGGAGCAGTTCTTC

d_gene: TRBD2
v_gene: TRBV19
abundance: -
j_gene: TRBJ2-1
CDR3aa: CASSVTIGGSGHNEQFF
CDR3nt: TGTGCCAGTAGTGTGACTATCGGGGGGTCAGGCCACAATGAGCAGTTCTTC

d_gene: -
v_gene: TRBV11-2
abundance: few
j_gene: TRBJ2-5
CDR3aa: CASSLQGKETQYF
CDR3nt: TGTGCCAGCAGTTTACAGGGCAAAGAGACCCAGTACTTC

d_gene: TRBD1
v_gene: TRBV4-1
abundance: many
j_gene: TRBJ1-1
CDR3aa: CASSQAATGRTEAFF
CDR3nt: TGCGCCAGCAGCCAAGCTGCGACAGGGAGGACTGAAGCTTTCTTT

d_gene: -
v_gene: TRBV18
abundance: many
j_gene: TRBJ1-6
CDR3aa: CASSLINNSPLHF
CDR3nt: TGTGCCAGCTCACTCATCAATAATTCACCCCTCCACTTT

d_gene: -
v_gene: TRBV28
abundance: few
j_gene: TRBJ2-5
CDR3aa: CASNEGLRWVTQYF
CDR3nt: TGTGCCAGCAACGAGGGGCTCCGCTGGGTGACCCAGTACTTC

d_gene: -
v_gene: TRBV30
abundance: -
j_gene: TRBJ2-2
CDR3aa: CAWSMDAGTVELFF
CDR3nt: TGTGCCTGGAGTATGGATGCGGGTACCGTGGAGCTGTTTTTT

d_gene: -
v_gene: TRBV5-1
abundance: -
j_gene: TRBJ1-1
CDR3aa: CASSPETGQKNTGSFF
CDR3nt: TGCGCCAGTAGCCCCGAGACGGGACAAAAGAACACTGGATCTTTCTTT

d_gene: -
v_gene: TRBV20-1
abundance: few
j_gene: TRBJ1-2
CDR3aa: CSARDWGGNYGYTF
CDR3nt: TGCAGTGCTAGAGATTGGGGGGGCAACTATGGCTACACCTTC

d_gene: -
v_gene: TRBV4-1
abundance: many
j_gene: TRBJ2-4
CDR3aa: CASSQEIRGLAKNIQYF
CDR3nt: TGCGCCAGCAGCCAAGAGATAAGGGGTCTAGCCAAAAACATTCAGTACTTC

d_gene: -
v_gene: TRBV12-3/TRBV12-4
abundance: -
j_gene: TRBJ2-7
CDR3aa: CASSFGGGSSYEQYF
CDR3nt: -

d_gene: -
v_gene: TRBV12-3/TRBV12-4
abundance: many
j_gene: TRBJ1-2
CDR3aa: CASSLSRANLYGYTF
CDR3nt: TGTGCCAGCAGTTTATCCAGAGCCAACCTCTATGGCTACACCTTC

d_gene: -
v_gene: TRBV30
abundance: -
j_gene: TRBJ1-1
CDR3aa: CAWSVTPEGEAFF
CDR3nt: TGTGCCTGGAGTGTAACGCCGGAAGGGGAAGCTTTCTTT

d_gene: -
v_gene: TRBV4-2
abundance: -
j_gene: TRBJ2-3
CDR3aa: CASSTPGGASQTDTQYF
CDR3nt: TGTGCCAGCAGCACTCCGGGGGGCGCTTCCCAAACAGATACGCAGTATTTT

d_gene: -
v_gene: TRBV5-4
abundance: many
j_gene: TRBJ2-1
CDR3aa: CASSAPVGRGYNEQFF
CDR3nt: TGTGCCAGCAGCGCCCCCGTGGGGCGGGGCTACAATGAGCAGTTCTTC

d_gene: -
v_gene: TRBV30
abundance: medium-sized
j_gene: TRBJ2-5
CDR3aa: CAWKPRGGFRTQYF
CDR3nt: TGTGCCTGGAAGCCTCGAGGCGGATTCAGGACCCAGTACTTC

d_gene: -
v_gene: TRBV27
abundance: -
j_gene: TRBJ1-2
CDR3aa: CASQQLSAVGRGGCYTF
CDR3nt: TGTGCCAGCCAGCAGTTATCAGCGGTTGGGAGGGGGGGCTGCTACACCTTC

d_gene: TRBD1
v_gene: TRBV3-1
abundance: many
j_gene: TRBJ1-3
CDR3aa: CASSPQGGGSSGNTIYF
CDR3nt: TGTGCCAGCAGCCCCCAGGGGGGAGGCAGCTCTGGAAACACCATATATTTT

d_gene: -
v_gene: TRBV28
abundance: many
j_gene: TRBJ1-1
CDR3aa: CASRLPGTNTEAFF
CDR3nt: TGTGCCAGCAGACTCCCGGGGACTAACACTGAAGCTTTCTTT

d_gene: -
v_gene: TRBV20-1
abundance: -
j_gene: TRBJ2-5
CDR3aa: CSVSPGRGSETQYF
CDR3nt: TGCAGTGTTAGTCCGGGCAGGGGTTCAGAGACCCAGTACTTC

d_gene: -
v_gene: TRBV20-1
abundance: -
j_gene: TRBJ2-7
CDR3aa: CSARRCAYEHYF
CDR3nt: TGCAGTGCTCGTCGCTGTGCCTACGAGCATTACTTC

d_gene: TRBD1
v_gene: TRBV19
abundance: many
j_gene: TRBJ1-5
CDR3aa: CASDRGGSNQPQHF
CDR3nt: TGTGCCAGTGACAGGGGGGGCAGCAATCAGCCCCAGCATTTT

d_gene: TRBD1
v_gene: TRBV7-8
abundance: many
j_gene: TRBJ2-1
CDR3aa: CASSRDRGPHNEQFF
CDR3nt: TGTGCCAGCAGCCGAGACAGGGGGCCTCACAATGAGCAGTTCTTC

d_gene: TRBD2
v_gene: TRBV5-1
abundance: medium-sized
j_gene: TRBJ2-7
CDR3aa: CASSGGLGISYEQYF
CDR3nt: TGCGCCAGCAGCGGGGGACTAGGGATCTCCTACGAGCAGTACTTC

d_gene: -
v_gene: TRBV30
abundance: many
j_gene: TRBJ1-3
CDR3aa: CAWNSGSGNTIYF
CDR3nt: TGTGCCTGGAACTCAGGGTCTGGAAACACCATATATTTT

d_gene: -
v_gene: TRBV20-1
abundance: many
j_gene: TRBJ1-5
CDR3aa: CSAGAGSMWHF
CDR3nt: TGCAGTGCCGGAGCAGGGTCAATGTGGCATTTT

d_gene: TRBD1
v_gene: TRBV15
abundance: many
j_gene: TRBJ2-5
CDR3aa: CATSTPGTEETQYF
CDR3nt: TGTGCCACCAGCACCCCCGGGACAGAAGAGACCCAGTACTTC

d_gene: TRBD2
v_gene: TRBV20-1
abundance: medium-sized
j_gene: TRBJ2-3
CDR3aa: CSARDPSGASTDTQYF
CDR3nt: TGCAGTGCTAGAGATCCTAGCGGGGCTAGCACAGATACGCAGTATTTT

d_gene: -
v_gene: TRBV6-6
abundance: few
j_gene: TRBJ2-4
CDR3aa: CASSYSTQGSKNIKYF
CDR3nt: TGTGCCAGCAGTTACTCGACCCAGGGGTCCAAAAACATTAAGTACTTC

d_gene: -
v_gene: TRBV28
abundance: many
j_gene: TRBJ2-5
CDR3aa: CASNSPSGETQYF
CDR3nt: TGTGCCAGCAATAGCCCTTCGGGTGAGACCCAGTACTTC